This TCR beta chain was found in a study of memory CD4+ T cells and cytomegalovirus serostatus. At the level of the study: Of the healthy Belgian adults, 9 or 10 were CMV seropositive and 20 to 30 seronegative.

The sort gate was single viable CD3+CD4+CD8-CD45RO+ cells for memory CD4+ T cells. Overall study results and limits: CD4+ memory repertoires contained 67 of 164 reported CMV TCRbeta sequences. Suggested: most of the CMV-linked TCR signature lies in CD4+ memory cells.

CDR1 and CDR2 (germline): SQVTM, ANQGSEA. The CDR3 consists of 12 residues. Between the trimmed V and J ends, which lost 5 bases and 7 bases, there was a span of 12 bases. As handled by the study authors: After removing out-of-frame reads, 2 million to 2.5 million distinct TCRbeta sequences remained. Produced via immunoSEQ multiplex PCR; TCRdb's table is partial and in-frame only. V and J calls and clone size follow that table, whereas D and trimming were derived from the DNA. The sample yields under 75,000 clones, over 70% seen once. Regarding this clone: Its antigen is undetermined.

The clonotype was recovered from an adult in good health and CMV-seronegative. Some clones in this sample may be carry-over from other donors' samples. The sequencing sample was made of memory CD4+ T cells from blood. The chain combines TRBV29-1 with TRBJ2-1; D remains ambiguous. The CDR3 nucleotides read TGCAGCGTTCAGACCGACATTAATGAGCAGTTCTTC. Protein product: CSVQTDINEQFF.